This T cell receptor beta chain was retrieved from a study of blood T cell repertoires in COVID-19. Study at large: The samples span acute and convalescent COVID-19 from the United States, Italy and Spain. T cells, B-cell-depleted T cells, or PBMCs provided the cDNA or gDNA that served as material.

This clone was seen just once. The method was immunoSEQ multiplex PCR; TCRdb's version includes in-frame clones alone and lacks a portion of them. Here the sample spans roughly 150,000 clones, 60% to 80% being singletons. The receptor's source is a man aged 45-60 years with active or convalescent COVID-19. The source material was peripheral blood.

The CDR3: CASSAQGSQGIYEQYF. The CDR3 DNA reads TGTGCCAGCAGCGCCCAGGGGTCTCAGGGGATCTACGAGCAGTACTTC. J is TRBJ2-7 and V is TRBV9; perhaps TRBD1 as D (6 bases). CDR1 and CDR2 from the germline V gene are SGDLS and YYNGEE. The CDR3 is 16 amino acids. V was cut by 3 bases and J by 3 bases, with 19 bases left in between.